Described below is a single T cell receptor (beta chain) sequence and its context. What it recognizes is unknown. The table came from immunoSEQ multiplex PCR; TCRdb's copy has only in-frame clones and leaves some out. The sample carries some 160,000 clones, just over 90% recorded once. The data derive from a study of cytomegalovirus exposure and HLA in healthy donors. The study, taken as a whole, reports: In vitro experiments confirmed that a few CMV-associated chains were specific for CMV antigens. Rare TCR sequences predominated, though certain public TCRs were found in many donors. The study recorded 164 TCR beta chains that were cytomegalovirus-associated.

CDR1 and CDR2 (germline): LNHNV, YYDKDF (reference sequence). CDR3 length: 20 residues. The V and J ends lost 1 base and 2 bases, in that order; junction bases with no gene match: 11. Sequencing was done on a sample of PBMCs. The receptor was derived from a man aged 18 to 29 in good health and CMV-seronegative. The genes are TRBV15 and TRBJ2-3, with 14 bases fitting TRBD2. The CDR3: CATSRGTRLAGGRDTDTQYF. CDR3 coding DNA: TGTGCCACCAGCAGAGGGACACGACTAGCGGGAGGGCGGGACACAGATACGCAGTATTTT. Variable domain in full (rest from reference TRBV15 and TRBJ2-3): DAMVIQNPRYQVTQFGKPVTLSCSQTLNHNVMYWYQQKSSQAPKLLFHYYDKDFNNEADTPDNFQSRRPNTSFCFLDIRSPGLGDTAMYLCATSRGTRLAGGRDTDTQYFGPGTRLTVL.